This entry lists 27 T cell receptor beta chains sequenced from one sample in a study of CD8 T cells in Susac syndrome. RNA, at roughly 0.45 to 1 ug, was reverse transcribed with random hexamers. Each CDR3 protein is one row after TCRdb ran MiXCR on the immunoSEQ multiplex PCR reads. The sample shows over 95,000 distinct CDR3 sequences, 92% of them seen only once. The sample comprised CD4+ T cells from PBMCs. These receptors came from a human donor in good health.

CDR3 sequence reads: CASRPSGRYEQYF. The CDR3 nucleotides are TGTGCCAGCCGGCCTAGCGGGAGATACGAGCAGTACTTC. The V gene is TRBV2, the J gene TRBJ2-7, with TRBD2 matching 10 bases. V was clipped by 8 bases and J by 4 bases; unmatched bases: 5. The CDR3 consists of 13 residues. CDR1 is SNHLY and CDR2 is FYNNEI in the germline V gene.

The V gene is TRBV30, the J gene TRBJ1-2; D gene ambiguous. Germline V lookup: CDR1 GTSNPN, CDR2 SVGIG (reference sequence). This CDR3 region has 11 residues. Deletions cut 7 bases from V and 4 bases from J, with 10 bases between. Here the CDR3 reads CASVEFYGYTF. DNA of the CDR3: TGTGCCTCAGTGGAGTTCTATGGCTACACCTTC.

The chain links TRBV29-1 to TRBJ2-1, with no clear D. The CDR3 covers 10 residues. Germline loops: CDR1 SQVTM, CDR2 ANQGSEA. V was shortened by 7 bases and J by 10 bases, with 11 bases between the two germline ends. CDR3 residues: CSAFSGEQFF. The CDR3 DNA follows: TGCAGCGCCTTTAGTGGGGAGCAGTTCTTC.

The genes are TRBV5-6 and TRBJ1-1, with no clear D. The CDR3 consists of 14 residues. Germline V gene lookup returns CDR1 SGHDT and CDR2 YYEEEE. V was pared by 2 bases and J by 0 bases, with 8 bases between. For the CDR3, the DNA is TGTGCCAGCAGCTTTGTACAGATGAACACTGAAGCTTTCTTT. This translates into CASSFVQMNTEAFF.

The gene calls are TRBV5-1 and TRBJ2-7; D is unclear. Germline V gene data show CDR1 as SGHRS and CDR2 as YFSETQ. V was clipped by 0 bases and J by 3 bases, with 10 bases between them. The CDR3 sequence is 14 residues long. CDR3 bases: TGCGCCAGCAGCTTGGAGGGTCTGAACTACGAGCAGTACTTC. Its protein product is CASSLEGLNYEQYF.

The chain has TRBV5-1 and TRBJ2-1, with D perhaps TRBD2 (5 bases). The CDR3 has 17 residues. The germline V gene has CDR1 SGHRS and CDR2 YFSETQ. The ends were cut back, 0 bases at V and 3 bases at J, with 16 bases in the middle. In DNA, the CDR3 is TGCGCCAGCAGCTTGGGGGGTACGGGAACGGGCTACAATGAGCAGTTCTTC. It translates to CASSLGGTGTGYNEQFF.

The chain couples TRBV19 to TRBJ2-7; 7 nucleotides align to TRBD2. Germline V CDR1 and CDR2: LNHDA, SQIVND (reference sequence). This CDR3 region has 14 residues. The junction had 3 bases not matched to a gene; V was cut back by 3 bases and J by 1 base. This chain's CDR3 is CASSIVGGSYEQYF. DNA of the CDR3: TGTGCCAGTAGTATCGTGGGAGGGTCCTACGAGCAGTACTTC.

The chain recombines TRBV20-1 with TRBJ2-5; 7 bases line up with TRBD1. The V and J ends lost 1 base and 3 bases, in that order; junction bases with no gene match: 11. Germline CDR1 DFQATT, CDR2 SNEGSKA (reference sequence). The CDR3 runs to 16 residues. The CDR3 region is CSARVRSRTGEETQYF. The CDR3, as DNA: TGCAGTGCTAGAGTCCGATCCAGGACAGGAGAAGAGACCCAGTACTTC.

The chain employs TRBV3-1 and TRBJ2-7, with D unresolved. Germline V gene lookup returns CDR1 LGHDT and CDR2 YNNKEL (reference sequence). This CDR3 region has 12 residues. V lost 2 bases and J lost 3, with 5 bases in between. CDR3 bases: TGTGCCAGCAGCCAAACACACTACGAGCAGTACTTC. It is translated as CASSQTHYEQYF.

The V and J genes are TRBV7-9 and TRBJ2-7; TRBD2 is a possible D gene (6 bases). CDR3 length: 13 residues. Germline V gene sequence: CDR1 SEHNR, CDR2 FQNEAQ (reference sequence). V was pared by 2 bases and J by 5 bases, with 10 bases between. The CDR3 loop is CASSLMGGHEQYF. DNA for the CDR3: TGTGCCAGCAGCTTAATGGGAGGTCACGAGCAGTACTTC.

The rearrangement links TRBV5-1 to TRBJ2-5, with TRBD1 identical over 8 bases. This CDR3 is built from 15 residues. The V and J ends lost 4 bases and 0 bases, in that order; junction bases with no gene match: 5. Germline-derived CDR1 and CDR2 are SGHRS and YFSETQ. The CDR3 is CASSTGQENQETQYF. In DNA form, the CDR3 reads TGCGCCAGCAGCACGGGACAGGAGAACCAAGAGACCCAGTACTTC.

V and J are TRBV5-6 and TRBJ2-2; D is unclear. From germline, CDR1 is SGHDT and CDR2 YYEEEE. Trimming shortened V by 1 base and J by 2 bases, and 12 bases separated the two germline ends. The CDR3 runs 16 residues. This CDR3 reads CASSLTAPVNTGELFF. The DNA of the CDR3 is TGTGCCAGCAGCTTGACAGCGCCGGTAAACACCGGGGAGCTGTTTTTT. The full variable domain, in which reference TRBV5-6 and TRBJ2-2 provide the parts outside the CDR3, is DAGVTQSPTHLIKTRGQQVTLRCSPKSGHDTVSWYQQALGQGPQFIFQYYEEEERQRGNFPDRFSGHQFPNYSSELNVNALLLGDSALYLCASSLTAPVNTGELFFGEGSRLTVL.

The chain combines TRBV30 with TRBJ2-7, with D uncertain. This CDR3 spans 11 amino acids. V was trimmed by 0 bases and J by 9 bases, leaving 9 bases between them. Germline values: CDR1 GTSNPN, CDR2 SVGIG (reference sequence). Written as DNA, the CDR3 is TGTGCCTGGAGTGTCCAGAAGGGGCAGTACTTC. It specifies CAWSVQKGQYF. The complete variable domain, with remaining parts taken from reference TRBV30 and TRBJ2-7, reads SQTIHQWPATLVQPVGSPLSLECTVEGTSNPNLYWYRQAAGRGLQLLFYSVGIGQISSEVPQNLSASRPQDRQFILSSKKLLLSDSGFYLCAWSVQKGQYFGPGTRLTVT.

This chain uses TRBV6-2 or TRBV6-3 with TRBJ2-7, with D uncertain. Deletions cut 6 bases from V and 3 bases from J, with 15 bases between. The CDR3 length is 14 residues. Germline assignment: CDR1 MNHEY and CDR2 SVGEGT. CDR3 region: CASSEKYRSYEQYF. The DNA of the CDR3 is TGTGCCAGCAGCGAGAAGTATCGGAGCTACGAGCAGTACTTC.

This clonotype showed up just once. The chain links TRBV7-9 to TRBJ2-2; D gene unclear. With 8 bases removed from V and 6 bases from J, the gap between germline ends came to 1 base. CDR1 SEHNR and CDR2 FQNEAQ come from the germline V gene (reference sequence). The CDR3 is 9 amino acids. CDR3 in DNA: TGTGCCAGCCCCGGGGAGCTGTTTTTT. It translates to CASPGELFF.

The chain has TRBV27 and TRBJ2-5; no reliable D call. Trimming shortened V by 8 bases and J by 1 base, and 14 bases separated the two germline ends. The CDR3 runs to 14 residues. Germline V CDR1 and CDR2: MNHEY, SMNVEV (reference sequence). The CDR3 nucleotides are TGTGCCAGCGGAATCGACAAGATCCAAGAGACCCAGTACTTC. Residues: CASGIDKIQETQYF.

The chain joins TRBV2 to TRBJ2-1; 13 bases fit TRBD2. V trimming: 6 bases; J trimming: 0 bases; junction bases outside the gene matches: 8. This CDR3 has 18 amino acids. Germline assignment: CDR1 SNHLY and CDR2 FYNNEI. CDR3 residues: CASRGGLAGSSSYNEQFF. The DNA for the CDR3 is TGTGCCAGCAGGGGGGGACTAGCGGGGAGTAGCTCCTACAATGAGCAGTTCTTC.

The rearrangement uses TRBV5-1 and TRBJ2-2; 11 bases are a match to TRBD1. The CDR3 consists of 16 residues. Trimming at V came to 0 bases and at J to 7 bases, leaving 5 bases not matched to a gene. Looked up from germline, CDR1 is SGHRS and CDR2 is YFSETQ. This CDR3 reads CASSLGTGGVVGELFF. In DNA form, the CDR3 reads TGCGCCAGCAGCTTGGGGACAGGGGGCGTTGTCGGGGAGCTGTTTTTT.

This sequence joins TRBV15 and TRBJ2-1, with 8 positions matching TRBD2. The CDR3 covers 14 residues. In germline, CDR1 is LNHNV, CDR2 YYDKDF (reference sequence). With 1 base clipped from V and 6 bases from J, the junction kept 2 bases outside the gene matches. The CDR3 DNA reads TGTGCCACCAGCAGAGCGGGGGGGGGCAATGAGCAGTTCTTC. It yields the protein CATSRAGGGNEQFF.

J is TRBJ2-1 and V is TRBV14; D is uncertain. Looked up from germline, CDR1 is SGHDN and CDR2 is FVKESK. V was shortened by 2 bases and J by 4 bases, with 6 bases between the two germline ends. The CDR3 runs to 13 residues. Written as DNA, the CDR3 is TGTGCCAGCAGCCAACGCGGTTACAATGAGCAGTTCTTC. Translation: CASSQRGYNEQFF.

The chain links TRBV12-3 or TRBV12-4 to TRBJ1-2; 7 nucleotides match TRBD1. The junction had 16 bases not matched to a gene; V was cut back by 8 bases and J by 4 bases. There are 16 residues in the CDR3. In nucleotides, the CDR3 is TGTGCCAGCGAATTGGACAGGCCCGAGAGGGGCTATGGCTACACCTTC. The encoded protein is CASELDRPERGYGYTF.

The rearrangement uses TRBV2 and TRBJ2-1; D remains ambiguous. The V end lost 4 bases, the J end lost 0 bases, and 10 bases lay between the germline ends. The CDR3 runs 15 residues. Germline assignment: CDR1 SNHLY and CDR2 FYNNEI. The CDR3 DNA reads as TGTGCCAGCAGTGTAAGAACGACCTCCTACAATGAGCAGTTCTTC. This gives the protein CASSVRTTSYNEQFF.

The CDR3 sequence is CASSYTGTPKETQYF. The CDR3 DNA is TGTGCCAGCAGTTACACCGGGACTCCTAAAGAGACCCAGTACTTC. This rearrangement joins TRBV6-2 or TRBV6-3 to TRBJ2-5, with a weak D call TRBD2 (6 bases). Trimming stripped 2 bases from V and 3 bases from J, with 13 bases between. The CDR3 totals 15 residues. CDR1 is MNHEY and CDR2 is SVGEGT in the germline V gene.

The chain links TRBV25-1 to TRBJ2-2, with TRBD1 identical over 9 bases. The CDR3 covers 16 residues. Germline values: CDR1 MGHDK, CDR2 SYGVNS. The V and J ends lost 6 bases and 2 bases, in that order; junction bases with no gene match: 7. DNA of the CDR3: TGTGCCAGCAGCGGGTGGGGACAGGGCAACACCGGGGAGCTGTTTTTT. It codes for CASSGWGQGNTGELFF.

The J gene is TRBJ2-2, the V gene TRBV20-1; TRBD1 matches at 7 bases. CDR1 is DFQATT and CDR2 is SNEGSKA in the germline V gene (reference sequence). The junction had 4 bases not matched to a gene; V was cut back by 3 bases and J by 0 bases. The CDR3 sequence is 15 residues long. This CDR3 reads CSASADRANTGELFF. CDR3 bases: TGCAGTGCTAGCGCCGACAGGGCGAACACCGGGGAGCTGTTTTTT.

V is TRBV19 and J is TRBJ1-2; no reliable D call. Germline-derived CDR1 and CDR2 are LNHDA and SQIVND (reference sequence). The CDR3 extends over 13 amino acids. V was pared by 1 base and J by 6 bases, with 9 bases between. Written as DNA, the CDR3 is TGTGCCAGTAGTATAGTCCCGAGGGATGGCTACACCTTC. This gives the protein CASSIVPRDGYTF.

The chain is built from TRBV7-2 and TRBJ1-2; TRBD1 aligns across 7 bases. This CDR3 contains 18 residues. With V trimmed by 1 base and J by 0 bases, 11 bases remained unmatched. Germline assignment: CDR1 SGHTA and CDR2 FQGNSA. The CDR3 DNA is TGTGCCAGCAGCTTAGTTGGGGGTCGGGGACAGTCTAACTATGGCTACACCTTC. Amino acids: CASSLVGGRGQSNYGYTF.